This paragraph reports one T cell receptor beta chain. The data were taken from a study of blood T cell repertoires in COVID-19. Study information: Specimens from acute and convalescent COVID-19 originated in the United States, Italy and Spain. The cDNA or gDNA used as material had been derived from T cells, B-cell-depleted T cells, or PBMCs.

Per the study methods: Estimation of nucleated cell counts relied on the amplification of reference gene primers. Produced via immunoSEQ multiplex PCR; TCRdb's table is partial and in-frame only. The V and J calls and clone size come from that table; D and trimming were worked out from the DNA. Here the sample spans a few hundred thousand clones, less than 90% being singletons. Sequenced sample: peripheral blood. This clonotype was obtained from a man aged 25 to 45 with active or convalescent COVID-19.

CDR3 residues: CASSYLGTGGYEQYF. The CDR3, as DNA: TGTGCCAGCAGTTACCTAGGGACAGGGGGCTACGAGCAGTACTTC. This chain links TRBV6-5 with TRBJ2-7; the match to TRBD1 covers 11 bases. CDR1 MNHEY and CDR2 SVGAGI come from the germline V gene. Trimming cost V 2 bases and J 3 bases; bases outside gene matches: 3. The CDR3 contains 15 residues.